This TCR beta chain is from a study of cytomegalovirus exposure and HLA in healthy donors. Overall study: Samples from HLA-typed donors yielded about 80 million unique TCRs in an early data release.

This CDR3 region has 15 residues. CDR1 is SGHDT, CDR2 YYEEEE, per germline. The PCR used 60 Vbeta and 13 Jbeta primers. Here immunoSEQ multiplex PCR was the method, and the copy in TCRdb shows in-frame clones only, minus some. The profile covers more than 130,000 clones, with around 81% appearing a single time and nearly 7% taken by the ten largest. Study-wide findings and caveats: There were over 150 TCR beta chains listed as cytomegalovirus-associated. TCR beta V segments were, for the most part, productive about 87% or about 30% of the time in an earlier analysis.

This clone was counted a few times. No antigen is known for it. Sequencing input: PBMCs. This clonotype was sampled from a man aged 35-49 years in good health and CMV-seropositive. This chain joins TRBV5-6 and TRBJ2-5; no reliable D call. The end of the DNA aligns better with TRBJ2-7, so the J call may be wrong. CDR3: CASSLEVVSRYEQYF. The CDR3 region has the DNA TGTGCCAGCAGCTTGGAGGTGGTTTCCAGGTACGAGCAGTACTTC.